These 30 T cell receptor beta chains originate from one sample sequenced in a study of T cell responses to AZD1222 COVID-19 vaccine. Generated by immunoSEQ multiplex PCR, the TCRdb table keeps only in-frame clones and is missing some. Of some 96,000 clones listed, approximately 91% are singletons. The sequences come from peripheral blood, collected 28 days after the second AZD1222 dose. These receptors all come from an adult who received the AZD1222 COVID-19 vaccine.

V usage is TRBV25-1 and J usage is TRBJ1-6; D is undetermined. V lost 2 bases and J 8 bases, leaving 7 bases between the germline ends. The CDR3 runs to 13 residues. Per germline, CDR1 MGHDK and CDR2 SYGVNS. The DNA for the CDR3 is TGTGCCAGCAGTGAAGACGGGTATTCACCCCTCCACTTT. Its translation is CASSEDGYSPLHF.

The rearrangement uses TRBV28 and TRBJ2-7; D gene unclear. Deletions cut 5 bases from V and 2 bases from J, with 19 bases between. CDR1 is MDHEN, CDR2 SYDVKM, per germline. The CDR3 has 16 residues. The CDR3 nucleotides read TGTGCCAGCAGTCCCGGACGGGCCGATTTGGCCTACGAGCAGTACTTC. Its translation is CASSPGRADLAYEQYF.

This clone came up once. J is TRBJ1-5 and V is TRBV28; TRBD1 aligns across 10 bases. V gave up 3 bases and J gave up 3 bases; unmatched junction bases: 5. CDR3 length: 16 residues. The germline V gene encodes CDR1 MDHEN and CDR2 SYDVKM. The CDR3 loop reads CASSFSTGGLNQPQHF. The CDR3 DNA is TGTGCCAGCAGTTTCTCGACAGGGGGCCTCAATCAGCCCCAGCATTTT.

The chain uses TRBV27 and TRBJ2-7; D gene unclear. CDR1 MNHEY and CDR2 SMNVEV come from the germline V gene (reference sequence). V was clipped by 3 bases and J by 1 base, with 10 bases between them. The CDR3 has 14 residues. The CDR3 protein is CASSFGYSSYEQYF. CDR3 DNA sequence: TGTGCCAGCAGTTTTGGGTATTCTTCCTACGAGCAGTACTTC.

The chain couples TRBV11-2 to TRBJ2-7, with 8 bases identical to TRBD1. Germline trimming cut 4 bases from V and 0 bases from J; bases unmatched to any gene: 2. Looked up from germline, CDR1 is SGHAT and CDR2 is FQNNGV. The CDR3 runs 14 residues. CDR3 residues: CASSWGQVSYEQYF. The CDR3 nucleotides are TGTGCCAGCAGCTGGGGACAGGTCTCCTACGAGCAGTACTTC.

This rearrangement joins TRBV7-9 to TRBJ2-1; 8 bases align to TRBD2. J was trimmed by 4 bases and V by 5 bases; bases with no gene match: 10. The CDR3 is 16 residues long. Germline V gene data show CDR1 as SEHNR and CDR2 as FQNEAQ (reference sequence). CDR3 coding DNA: TGTGCCAGCAGCCGCATCACTAGCGGCCAATACAATGAGCAGTTCTTC. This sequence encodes CASSRITSGQYNEQFF.

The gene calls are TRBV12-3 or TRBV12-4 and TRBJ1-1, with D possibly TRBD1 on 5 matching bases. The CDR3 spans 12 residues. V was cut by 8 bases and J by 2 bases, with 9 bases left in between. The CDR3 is CASFRGNTEAFF. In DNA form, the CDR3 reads TGTGCCAGCTTTAGGGGAAACACTGAAGCTTTCTTT.

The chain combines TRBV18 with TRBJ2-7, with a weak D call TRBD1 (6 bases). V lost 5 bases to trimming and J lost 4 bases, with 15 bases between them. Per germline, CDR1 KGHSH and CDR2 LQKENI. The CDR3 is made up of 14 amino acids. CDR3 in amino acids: CASSSYGTPYEQYF. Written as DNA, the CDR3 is TGTGCCAGCTCATCTTACGGGACACCTTACGAGCAGTACTTC.

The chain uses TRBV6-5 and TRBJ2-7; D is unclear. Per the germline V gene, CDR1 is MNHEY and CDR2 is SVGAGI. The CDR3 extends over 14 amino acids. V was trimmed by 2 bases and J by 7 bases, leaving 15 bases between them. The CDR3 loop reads CASSYQTSRREQYF. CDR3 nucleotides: TGTGCCAGCAGTTACCAGACGTCCAGGCGTGAGCAGTACTTC.

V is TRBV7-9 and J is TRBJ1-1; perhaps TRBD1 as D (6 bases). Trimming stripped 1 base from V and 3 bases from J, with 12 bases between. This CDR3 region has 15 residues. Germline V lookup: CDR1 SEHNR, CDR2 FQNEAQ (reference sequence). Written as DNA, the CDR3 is TGTGCCAGCAGCTTAGGCGCAGGGGTGTACACTGAAGCTTTCTTT. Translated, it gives CASSLGAGVYTEAFF.

CDR3 sequence (DNA): TGTGCCAGCAGCTTGGGACAGCCGAACACTGAAGCTTTCTTT. It is translated as CASSLGQPNTEAFF. The chain uses TRBV7-3 and TRBJ1-1; 7 nucleotides line up with TRBD1. Germline CDR1 is SGHTA and CDR2 is FQGTGA. V gave up 3 bases and J gave up 1 base; unmatched junction bases: 2. The CDR3 is 14 residues long.

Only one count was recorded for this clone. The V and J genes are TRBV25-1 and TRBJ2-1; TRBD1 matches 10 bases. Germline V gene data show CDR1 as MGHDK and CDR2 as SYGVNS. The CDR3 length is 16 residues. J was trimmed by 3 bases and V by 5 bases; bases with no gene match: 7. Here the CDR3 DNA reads TGTGCCAGCAGTATCCCCGGGACAGGGGTCTACAATGAGCAGTTCTTC. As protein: CASSIPGTGVYNEQFF.

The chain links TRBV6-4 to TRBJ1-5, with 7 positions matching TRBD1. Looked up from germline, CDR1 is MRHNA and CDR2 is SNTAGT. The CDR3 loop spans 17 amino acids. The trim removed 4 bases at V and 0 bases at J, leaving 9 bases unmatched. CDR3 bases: TGTGCCAGCAGTGGGGGGACAGCCCTTTTTAGCAATCAGCCCCAGCATTTT. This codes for CASSGGTALFSNQPQHF.

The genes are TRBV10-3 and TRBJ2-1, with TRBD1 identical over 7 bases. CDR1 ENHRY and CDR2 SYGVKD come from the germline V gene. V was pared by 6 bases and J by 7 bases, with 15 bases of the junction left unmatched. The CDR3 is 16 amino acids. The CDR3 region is CAIRGDSLSSWNEQFF. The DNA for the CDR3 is TGTGCCATCAGGGGGGACAGCCTGTCGAGTTGGAATGAGCAGTTCTTC.

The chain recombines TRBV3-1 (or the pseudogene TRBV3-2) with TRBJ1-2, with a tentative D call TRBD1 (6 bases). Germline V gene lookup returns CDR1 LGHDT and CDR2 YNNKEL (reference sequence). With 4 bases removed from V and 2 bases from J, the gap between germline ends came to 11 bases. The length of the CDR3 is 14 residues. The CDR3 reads CASSLGTTNYGYTF. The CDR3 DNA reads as TGTGCCAGCAGCCTAGGGACAACGAACTATGGCTACACCTTC.

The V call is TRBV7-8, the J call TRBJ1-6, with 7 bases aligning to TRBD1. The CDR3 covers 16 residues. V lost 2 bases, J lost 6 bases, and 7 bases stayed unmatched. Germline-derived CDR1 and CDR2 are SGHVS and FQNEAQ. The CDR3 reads CASSLKPGQINSPLHF. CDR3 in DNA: TGTGCCAGCAGCTTAAAGCCGGGACAGATTAATTCACCCCTCCACTTT.

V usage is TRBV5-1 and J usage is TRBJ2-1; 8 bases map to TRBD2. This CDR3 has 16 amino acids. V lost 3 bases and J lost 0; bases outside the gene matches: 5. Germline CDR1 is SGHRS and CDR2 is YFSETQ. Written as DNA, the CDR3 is TGCGCCAGCAGCTCTAGAAGCGGGAGCTCCTACAATGAGCAGTTCTTC. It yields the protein CASSSRSGSSYNEQFF.

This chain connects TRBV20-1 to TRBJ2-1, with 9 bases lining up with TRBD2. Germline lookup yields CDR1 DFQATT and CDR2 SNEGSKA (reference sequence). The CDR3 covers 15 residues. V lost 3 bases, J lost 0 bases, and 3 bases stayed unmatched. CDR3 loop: CSASASGISYNEQFF. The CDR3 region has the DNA TGCAGTGCTAGTGCTAGCGGGATCTCCTACAATGAGCAGTTCTTC.

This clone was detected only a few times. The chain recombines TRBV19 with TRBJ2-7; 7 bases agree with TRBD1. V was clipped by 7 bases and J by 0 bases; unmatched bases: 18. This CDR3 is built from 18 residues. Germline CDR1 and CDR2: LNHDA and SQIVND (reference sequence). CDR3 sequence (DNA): TGTGCCAGTAACGTCTGGACAGGTCACCGGGTGGGCTCCTACGAGCAGTACTTC. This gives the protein CASNVWTGHRVGSYEQYF.

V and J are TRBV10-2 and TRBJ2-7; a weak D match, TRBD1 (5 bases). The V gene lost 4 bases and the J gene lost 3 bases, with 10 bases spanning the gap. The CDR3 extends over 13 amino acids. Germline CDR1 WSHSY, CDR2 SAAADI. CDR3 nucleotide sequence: TGCGCCAGCAGTGGGTCAGGGAACTACGAGCAGTACTTC. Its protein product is CASSGSGNYEQYF.

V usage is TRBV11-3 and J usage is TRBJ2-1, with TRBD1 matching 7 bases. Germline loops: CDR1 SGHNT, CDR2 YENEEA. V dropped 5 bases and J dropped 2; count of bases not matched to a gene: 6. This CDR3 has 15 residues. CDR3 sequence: CASSARDSTYNEQFF. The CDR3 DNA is TGTGCCAGCAGCGCAAGGGACAGCACCTACAATGAGCAGTTCTTC.

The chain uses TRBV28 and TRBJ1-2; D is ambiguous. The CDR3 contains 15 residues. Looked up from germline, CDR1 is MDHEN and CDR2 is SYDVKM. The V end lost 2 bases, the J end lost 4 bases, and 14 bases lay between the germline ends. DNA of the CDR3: TGTGCCAGCAGTTTAGGAGGACCGTATATCTATGGCTACACCTTC. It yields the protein CASSLGGPYIYGYTF.

The CDR3 sequence is CAISGVDRAGTEAFF. Written as DNA, the CDR3 is TGTGCCATCAGTGGAGTAGACAGGGCCGGTACTGAAGCTTTCTTT. The genes are TRBV10-3 and TRBJ1-1; 7 nucleotides line up with TRBD1. V shed 4 bases and J 5 bases; nucleotides not matched to a gene: 10. The CDR3 runs 15 residues. CDR1 is ENHRY and CDR2 is SYGVKD in the germline V gene.

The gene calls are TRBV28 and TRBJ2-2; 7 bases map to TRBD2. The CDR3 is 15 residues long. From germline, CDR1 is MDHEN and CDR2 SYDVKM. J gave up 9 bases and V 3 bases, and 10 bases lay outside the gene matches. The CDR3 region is CASSLGSSGRWELFF. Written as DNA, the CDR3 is TGTGCCAGCAGTTTGGGTTCTAGCGGACGCTGGGAGCTGTTTTTT.

The CDR3 DNA sequence: TGTGCCAGCAGGCCCGAGCGGGAGCGAGGAGAGACCCAGTACTTC. It translates to CASRPERERGETQYF. The rearrangement uses TRBV6-5 and TRBJ2-5; 8 bases match TRBD2. CDR3 length: 15 amino acids. CDR1 and CDR2 (germline): MNHEY, SVGAGI. The V gene end was trimmed by 6 bases and the J gene end by 4 bases; junction bases not matched to a gene: 10.

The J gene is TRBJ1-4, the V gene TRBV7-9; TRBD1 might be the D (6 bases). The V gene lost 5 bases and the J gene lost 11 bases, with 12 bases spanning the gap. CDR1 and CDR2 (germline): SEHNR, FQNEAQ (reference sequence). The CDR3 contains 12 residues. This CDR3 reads CASSLPRGKLFF. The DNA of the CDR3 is TGTGCCAGCAGCCTCCCAAGGGGGAAACTGTTTTTT.

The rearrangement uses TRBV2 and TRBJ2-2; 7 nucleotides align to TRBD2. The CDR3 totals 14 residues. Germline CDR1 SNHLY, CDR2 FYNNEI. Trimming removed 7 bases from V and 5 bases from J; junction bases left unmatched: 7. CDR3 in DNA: TGTGCCAGCACCCGGACTAGTCAGACCGGGGAGCTGTTTTTT. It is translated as CASTRTSQTGELFF.

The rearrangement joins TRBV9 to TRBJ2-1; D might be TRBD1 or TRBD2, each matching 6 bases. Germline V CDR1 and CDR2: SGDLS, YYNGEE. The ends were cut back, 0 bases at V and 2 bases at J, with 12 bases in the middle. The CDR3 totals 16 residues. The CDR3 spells CASSVEGGGTYNEQFF. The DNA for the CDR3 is TGTGCCAGCAGCGTAGAGGGGGGAGGAACCTACAATGAGCAGTTCTTC.

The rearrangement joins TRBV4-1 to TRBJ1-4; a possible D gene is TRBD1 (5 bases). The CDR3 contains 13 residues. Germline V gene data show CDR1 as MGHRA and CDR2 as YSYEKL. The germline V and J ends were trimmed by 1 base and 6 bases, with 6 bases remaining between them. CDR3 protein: CASSQVGHEKLFF. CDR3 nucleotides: TGCGCCAGCAGCCAAGTGGGGCATGAAAAACTGTTTTTT.

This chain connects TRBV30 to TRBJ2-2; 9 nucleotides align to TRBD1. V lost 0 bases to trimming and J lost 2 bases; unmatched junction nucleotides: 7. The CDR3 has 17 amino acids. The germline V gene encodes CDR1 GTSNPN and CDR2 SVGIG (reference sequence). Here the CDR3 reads CAWSVLGGQGNTGELFF. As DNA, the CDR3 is TGTGCCTGGAGTGTACTGGGGGGACAGGGCAACACCGGGGAGCTGTTTTTT.